What follows are 24 T cell receptor beta chains derived from one specimen sequenced in a study of control samples from healthy donors and cancer patients. This table comes from immunoSEQ multiplex PCR, and its TCRdb copy is limited to in-frame clones, with some not included. The sample includes about 120,000 clones, 93% of them seen just once. The material sequenced was blood. These receptors were obtained from a man aged 30-40 years in good health.

The chain recombines TRBV10-1 with TRBJ1-2, with 7 positions matching TRBD1. The V segment lost 2 bases and the J segment 5 bases; nucleotides outside the gene matches: 11. This CDR3 region has 16 residues. Germline V gene sequence: CDR1 WNHNN, CDR2 SYGVQD (reference sequence). The CDR3 loop reads CASSERQGRNYYGYTF. CDR3 bases: TGCGCCAGCAGTGAGAGACAGGGACGTAACTATTATGGCTACACCTTC.

J is TRBJ1-4 and V is TRBV12-3 or TRBV12-4; tentative D call: TRBD1 (5 bases). V dropped 3 bases and J dropped 8 bases, with 10 bases sitting between them. CDR3 size: 13 residues. Written as DNA, the CDR3 is TGTGCCAGCAGTTTGCGGGGGAACGAAAAACTGTTTTTT. Its protein product is CASSLRGNEKLFF.

This clone came up once. This sequence joins TRBV29-1 and TRBJ1-1; possible D gene TRBD1, 6 bases. Trimming pared 4 bases from V and 6 bases from J, leaving 21 bases between. The CDR3 consists of 15 residues. The germline CDR1 and CDR2 sequences are SQVTM and ANQGSEA. The CDR3 nucleotides are TGCAGCGTTGTAAGCACAGGGAGCGCAAAGGCTGAAGCTTTCTTT. It translates to CSVVSTGSAKAEAFF.

The chain has TRBV19 and TRBJ2-4; D not resolved. This CDR3 contains 19 residues. CDR1 is LNHDA and CDR2 is SQIVND in the germline V gene (reference sequence). V lost 3 bases, J lost 2 bases, and 23 bases lay in between. The CDR3 DNA reads as TGTGCCAGTAGTATCCTCCCTTCCTTCGGGCTGGGGACCAAAAACATTCAGTACTTC. Its translation: CASSILPSFGLGTKNIQYF.

J is TRBJ1-2 and V is TRBV27; the D is unclear. Per the germline V gene, CDR1 is MNHEY and CDR2 is SMNVEV (reference sequence). This CDR3 is 14 amino acids long. V was trimmed by 0 bases and J by 1 base, leaving 6 bases between them. CDR3 in DNA: TGTGCCAGCAGTTTATCGGCGGATAACTATGGCTACACCTTC. The encoded protein is CASSLSADNYGYTF.

The CDR3 loop reads CASSQGRTYGYTF. CDR3 nucleotide sequence: TGTGCCAGCAGCCAGGGACGGACTTATGGCTACACCTTC. The chain combines TRBV9 with TRBJ1-2, with a possible D match to TRBD1 (5 bases). The V gene's germline CDR1 is SGDLS and CDR2 YYNGEE. This CDR3 is 13 amino acids long. V was clipped by 4 bases and J by 5 bases, with 12 bases between them. The whole variable domain, filled in from reference TRBV9 and TRBJ1-2, reads DSGVTQTPKHLITATGQRVTLRCSPRSGDLSVYWYQQSLDQGLQFLIQYYNGEERAKGNILERFSAQQFPDLHSELNLSSLELGDSALYFCASSQGRTYGYTFGSGTRLTVV.

The chain uses TRBV11-2 and TRBJ2-1; 8 nucleotides match TRBD2. With 5 bases clipped from V and 4 bases from J, the junction kept 7 bases outside the gene matches. CDR3 length: 15 amino acids. Per germline, CDR1 SGHAT and CDR2 FQNNGV. The CDR3 sequence: CASSPPGRDYNEQFF. DNA of the CDR3: TGTGCCAGCAGCCCACCCGGGAGGGATTACAATGAGCAGTTCTTC.

This chain connects TRBV19 to TRBJ1-1; D gene ambiguous. CDR3 length equals 12 residues. CDR1 is LNHDA and CDR2 is SQIVND in the germline V gene (reference sequence). The ends were cut back, 6 bases at V and 0 bases at J, with 5 bases in the middle. CDR3 DNA: TGTGCCAGTAGCCCAATGAACACTGAAGCTTTCTTT. Translated, it gives CASSPMNTEAFF.

The chain is built from TRBV4-2 and TRBJ2-3; TRBD2 aligns across 12 bases. V was clipped by 3 bases and J by 9 bases; unmatched bases: 16. From germline, CDR1 is LGHNA and CDR2 YNFKEQ. The CDR3 length is 18 residues. The CDR3 DNA reads TGTGCCAGCAGCCAGCAATCTAGCGGGGGGGCGGTTTCGAGGACGCAGTATTTT. It yields the protein CASSQQSSGGAVSRTQYF.

CDR3 in amino acids: CASSLGRGASTDTQYF. In DNA, the CDR3 is TGCGCCAGCAGCTTGGGGCGGGGGGCCTCCACAGATACGCAGTATTTT. This chain joins TRBV5-1 and TRBJ2-3; 8 bases are a match to TRBD2. Germline V gene data show CDR1 as SGHRS and CDR2 as YFSETQ. CDR3 size: 16 residues. Trimming at V came to 0 bases and at J to 2 bases, leaving 5 bases not matched to a gene.

The chain employs TRBV6-6 and TRBJ1-3; no firm D call. The germline CDR1 and CDR2 sequences are MNHNY and SVGAGI (reference sequence). Trimming pared 0 bases from V and 1 base from J, leaving 7 bases between. CDR3 length: 15 residues. For the CDR3, the DNA is TGTGCCAGCAGTTACTCGGAGGCATCTGGAAACACCATATATTTT. As protein: CASSYSEASGNTIYF.

This clone was picked up one time. The V call is TRBV7-9, the J call TRBJ2-3, with TRBD1 matching 7 bases. Germline V gene lookup returns CDR1 SEHNR and CDR2 FQNEAQ (reference sequence). The CDR3 runs 15 residues. Trimming removed 5 bases from V and 1 base from J; junction bases left unmatched: 6. The CDR3 DNA reads TGTGCCAGCAGCGACAGGGCGAAGGGCACAGATACGCAGTATTTT. It yields the protein CASSDRAKGTDTQYF.

This chain uses TRBV27 with TRBJ2-7; 10 bases map to TRBD1. CDR3 length: 14 residues. Looked up from germline, CDR1 is MNHEY and CDR2 is SMNVEV (reference sequence). The V gene end was trimmed by 8 bases and the J gene end by 1 base; junction bases not matched to a gene: 5. The CDR3, as DNA: TGTGCCAGCGGGACAGGGGCGGGATCCTACGAGCAGTACTTC. This codes for CASGTGAGSYEQYF.

The chain couples TRBV19 to TRBJ2-6; D ambiguous. This CDR3 comprises 15 residues. Germline CDR1 is LNHDA and CDR2 is SQIVND (reference sequence). The V end lost 4 bases, the J end lost 4 bases, and 11 bases lay between the germline ends. The CDR3 sequence is CASSTNRNGANVLTF. The CDR3, as DNA: TGTGCCAGTAGTACGAACAGAAACGGGGCCAACGTCCTGACTTTC.

The V call is TRBV7-8, the J call TRBJ2-7; D is perhaps TRBD1 (6 bases). The CDR3 is 15 amino acids. Trimming left V 1 base short and J 3 bases short, with 13 bases between. The germline V gene has CDR1 SGHVS and CDR2 FQNEAQ. CDR3 bases: TGTGCCAGCAGCTTAGTCCGGGACATAAGCTACGAGCAGTACTTC. Protein product: CASSLVRDISYEQYF.

V usage is TRBV18 and J usage is TRBJ1-2; 8 bases map to TRBD1. Losses at the gene ends were 5 bases for V and 6 bases for J; bases not matched to a gene: 11. The germline CDR1 and CDR2 sequences are KGHSH and LQKENI. CDR3 size: 15 residues. The CDR3 spells CASSSWTGTGDGYTF. DNA for the CDR3: TGTGCCAGCTCATCGTGGACAGGGACAGGCGATGGCTACACCTTC.

The chain employs TRBV7-2 and TRBJ1-5; TRBD1 matches at 10 bases. The germline CDR1 and CDR2 sequences are SGHTA and FQGNSA. After removal of 4 bases from V and 2 bases from J, the junction contained 2 bases not matched to a gene. This CDR3 region has 15 residues. CDR3 region: CASSSGTGGNQPQHF. The DNA for the CDR3 is TGTGCCAGCAGCTCCGGGACAGGGGGCAATCAGCCCCAGCATTTT.

The chain is built from TRBV5-6 and TRBJ2-6; D is undetermined. Trimming removed 2 bases at V and 0 bases at J, with 12 bases between. There are 17 residues in the CDR3. Germline CDR1 and CDR2: SGHDT and YYEEEE. DNA of the CDR3: TGTGCCAGCAGCTTAGTTGTTGTGGCCTCTGGGGCCAACGTCCTGACTTTC. This codes for CASSLVVVASGANVLTF. Based on the CDR3 plus reference TRBV5-6 and TRBJ2-6, the full variable domain is DAGVTQSPTHLIKTRGQQVTLRCSPKSGHDTVSWYQQALGQGPQFIFQYYEEEERQRGNFPDRFSGHQFPNYSSELNVNALLLGDSALYLCASSLVVVASGANVLTFGAGSRLTVL.

The rearrangement joins TRBV5-6 to TRBJ1-4; TRBD1 agrees at 7 bases. Germline V gene lookup returns CDR1 SGHDT and CDR2 YYEEEE. Trimming removed 0 bases from V and 7 bases from J; junction bases left unmatched: 6. The CDR3 is made up of 15 amino acids. CDR3 loop: CASSLADWDSEKLFF. DNA of the CDR3: TGTGCCAGCAGCTTGGCGGACTGGGACAGTGAAAAACTGTTTTTT.

V gene TRBV7-9 combines with J gene TRBJ1-4, with 7 bases that match TRBD1. The CDR3 sequence is 14 residues long. The V segment lost 5 bases and the J segment 7 bases; nucleotides outside the gene matches: 7. Per the germline V gene, CDR1 is SEHNR and CDR2 is FQNEAQ (reference sequence). CDR3 amino acids: CASSPDRASEKLFF. The CDR3 bases are TGTGCCAGCAGCCCTGACAGGGCATCTGAAAAACTGTTTTTT.

The chain links TRBV6-1 to TRBJ2-3; D gene uncertain. The CDR3 runs to 18 residues. V lost 0 bases and J 3 bases, leaving 19 bases between the germline ends. The germline V gene encodes CDR1 MNHNS and CDR2 SASEGT. The CDR3 DNA sequence: TGTGCCAGCAGTGAAGCCGTGCACGGAAGGGCCGCTACAGATACGCAGTATTTT. Translating gives CASSEAVHGRAATDTQYF.

Only one count was recorded for this clone. The chain is built from TRBV12-3 or TRBV12-4 and TRBJ1-2; TRBD1 agrees at 9 bases. The CDR3 length is 13 residues. Losses at the gene ends were 7 bases for V and 10 bases for J; bases not matched to a gene: 10. CDR3: CASTYRGRVDYTF. The CDR3 nucleotides are TGTGCCAGCACCTACAGGGGGCGAGTCGACTACACCTTC.

The chain carries TRBV7-2 and TRBJ2-1; 9 bases agree with TRBD2. J was trimmed by 7 bases and V by 2 bases; bases with no gene match: 9. The CDR3 contains 16 residues. Germline values: CDR1 SGHTA, CDR2 FQGNSA. The CDR3 region has the DNA TGTGCCAGCAGCTTATTTATAGCGGGGGTGGAGAATGAGCAGTTCTTC. The encoded protein is CASSLFIAGVENEQFF.

This clone showed up just once. The chain couples TRBV5-1 to TRBJ2-5; D unresolved. Germline-derived CDR1 and CDR2 are SGHRS and YFSETQ. The CDR3 runs to 13 residues. V shed 4 bases and J shed 3 bases, with 10 bases lying between them. In nucleotides, the CDR3 is TGCGCCAGCAGCCCCAGACCGGAAGAGACCCAGTACTTC. This gives the protein CASSPRPEETQYF.